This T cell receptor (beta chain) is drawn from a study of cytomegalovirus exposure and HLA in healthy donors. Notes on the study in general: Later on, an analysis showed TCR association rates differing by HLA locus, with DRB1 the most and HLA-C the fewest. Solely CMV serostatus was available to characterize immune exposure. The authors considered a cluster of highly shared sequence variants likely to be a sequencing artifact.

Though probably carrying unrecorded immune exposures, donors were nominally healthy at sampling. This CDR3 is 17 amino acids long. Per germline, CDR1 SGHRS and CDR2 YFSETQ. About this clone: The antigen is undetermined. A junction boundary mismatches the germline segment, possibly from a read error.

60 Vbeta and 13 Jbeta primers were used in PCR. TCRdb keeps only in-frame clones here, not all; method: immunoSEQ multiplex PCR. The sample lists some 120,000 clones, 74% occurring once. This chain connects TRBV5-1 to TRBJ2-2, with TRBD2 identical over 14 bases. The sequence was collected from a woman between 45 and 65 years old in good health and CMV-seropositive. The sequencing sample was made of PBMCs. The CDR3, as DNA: TGCGCCAGCAGCTTTAGGACTAGCGGGGGGAACGCCGGGGAGCTGTTTTTT. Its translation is CASSFRTSGGNAGELFF.